This TCR beta chain emerged from a study of somatic mutations in cytotoxic T cells in rheumatoid arthritis. By share, this clone ranks as medium-sized (0.01 to 0.1%). TCRdb's table, derived via immunoSEQ multiplex PCR, lists solely in-frame clones and lacks some. The sample lists about 16,000 clones, more than 75% occurring once. Germline lookup yields CDR1 SGHDN and CDR2 FVKESK. The CDR3 has 15 amino acids. V was pared by 0 bases and J by 4 bases, with 10 bases between. The V and J genes are TRBV14 and TRBJ2-1, with D hard to call. The sequence was obtained from an adult with rheumatoid arthritis. The source material was CD8+ T cells sorted from blood. CDR3 DNA: TGTGCCAGCAGCCAAGAATGGCCGACATACAATGAGCAGTTCTTC. Its protein is CASSQEWPTYNEQFF.